The entry below gives a single T cell receptor beta chain sequence along with its context. Its antigen is unknown. Base qualities are not recorded, but no much larger clone differs from it by a single base. One collaborating source in Seattle enrolled patients while the patients were actively infected and followed the patients over time throughout the course of disease. Whole blood was collected in K2EDTA tubes by collaborating institutions according to the institutions' own protocols. For TCRbeta analysis, collaborators shipped samples in one of three forms: frozen whole blood, isolated PBMCs, or DNA extracted from either of those sample types. The record originates from a study of blood T cell repertoires in COVID-19 (TCRdb year 2020). Regarding the research as a whole: Collaborator samples came from the United States, Italy and Spain and covered acute and convalescent phases of COVID-19. Samples came from the ongoing ImmuneRACE study (first 160 participants) plus 1,254 subjects from 6 global collaborators. Nearly every sample came with metadata listing a de-identified subject ID, COVID-19 status, age in years and sex. The dataset comprised deeply sampled blood TCRbeta repertoires from subjects exposed to, actively infected with, or recovered from COVID-19. The repertoires were released in a freely available public database meant as a resource for research on the immune response to SARS-CoV-2. The material from the prospective study consisted of cDNA or gDNA derived from T cells, B-cell-depleted T cells, or PBMCs. Where HLA class I and class II types were available, the types were taken from metadata supplied by the sample provider, not from assay-based typing.

What the research found in general, with its limitations: The amount of clinical and demographic metadata varied by source and participant and was provided uncurated.

The immunoSEQ Assay, a bias-controlled multiplex PCR, was used to amplify TCRbeta CDR3 regions from genomic DNA. For the original study's pipeline: Within the assay, amplification of reference gene primers was used to estimate how many nucleated cells each sample contained. To quantify the absolute abundance of each unique TCRbeta CDR3 rearrangement, sequence reads were collapsed and filtered. Productive Simpson clonality was computed per sample as the square root of Simpson's diversity index over productive rearrangements. Held by TCRdb, this immuneACCESS table contains in-frame sequences only and omits some clones. Under half of the omission traces to an unresolved V gene where checked; the cause of the rest is unknown. Clonal size and the V and J genes are those of that table, whereas D and trimming came from the DNA. The sample table holds roughly 68,000 clones, of which roughly nine tenths were seen once. Jointly, the top ten make up 3.4% of the sample.

Reading from cysteine to phenylalanine, the CDR3 counts 13 amino acids. Just CDR3 DNA is preserved here, 39 bases in frame from base 1. The germline V gene specifies MDHEN as CDR1 and SYDVKM as CDR2. The trim is 3 bases for V and 6 bases for J, with a gap of 11 bases between the germline ends. Sequenced material: peripheral blood. The rearranged chain carries TRBV28 and TRBJ1-1; the D gene is possibly TRBD1, with 5 bases matching. This clonotype was obtained from a woman between 45 and 60 years old with COVID-19, enrolled during active disease. The sequenced DNA: TGTGCCAGCAGTTTGCAGGGTGTCCCTGAAGCTTTCTTT. This yields the protein CASSLQGVPEAFF.